The 8 T cell receptor beta chains reported below all come from one sample, sequenced in a study of T cells in Graves' hyperthyroidism and ophthalmopathy. Researchers took RNA transcripts and amplified the TCR beta CDR3 regions from them. In the first-round RT-PCR of the TCR CDR3, the HTBI primer set was used. Using its own MiXCR run on the multiplex PCR reads, TCRdb lists one record per CDR3 protein. Here the sample spans about 720,000 distinct CDR3 sequences, roughly 17% being singletons. The specimen was blood. The receptors come from a man aged 18 to 30 with Graves' hyperthyroidism.

This clonotype showed up just a few times. V and J are TRBV10-2 and TRBJ2-1; the D gene could be TRBD1 or TRBD2 (6 bases each). Trimming cost V 3 bases and J 7 bases, with 13 bases left between them. Germline CDR1 WSHSY, CDR2 SAAADI. The CDR3 loop spans 14 amino acids. For the CDR3, the DNA is TGCGCCAGCAGTGAAAGGGGGGCCCAGAATGAGCAGTTCTTC. It translates to CASSERGAQNEQFF.

About this clonotype itself: A much larger clonotype is one base distant, so this may be a read error. This chain connects TRBV5-5 to TRBJ2-1; no clear D. Germline-derived CDR1 and CDR2 are SGHKS and YYEKEE (reference sequence). The CDR3 spans 13 residues. V lost 5 bases and J 6 bases, leaving 12 bases between the germline ends. In nucleotides, the CDR3 is TGTGCCAGCAGAGGAAGTGTCTCCAATGAGCAGTTCTTC. Its protein product is CASRGSVSNEQFF.

The chain recombines TRBV5-1 with TRBJ2-2, with 11 bases lining up with TRBD2. The V and J ends lost 6 bases and 6 bases, in that order; junction bases with no gene match: 7. CDR3 length: 15 amino acids. Germline loops: CDR1 SGHRS, CDR2 YFSETQ. The CDR3 sequence: CASTELAGVPGELFF. In DNA, the CDR3 is TGCGCCAGCACGGAACTAGCGGGAGTCCCCGGGGAGCTGTTTTTT.

This clonotype was seen at least ten times. V usage is TRBV6-2 or TRBV6-3 and J usage is TRBJ1-2; D remains unclear. Germline loops: CDR1 MNHEY, CDR2 SVGEGT. Trimming removed 5 bases from V and 5 bases from J, with 15 bases in between. This CDR3 has 14 amino acids. CDR3 coding DNA: TGTGCCAGCAGTCTGCGACCGATGCTATATGGCTACACCTTC. It is translated as CASSLRPMLYGYTF.

This clonotype was found many times. The chain joins TRBV2 to TRBJ2-1; TRBD2 matches at 10 bases. Germline V gives CDR1 SNHLY, CDR2 FYNNEI. V was clipped by 7 bases and J by 7 bases; unmatched bases: 10. The CDR3 loop spans 15 amino acids. For the CDR3, the DNA is TGTGCCAGCATCCAAGGCACTAGCGGGATTAATGAGCAGTTCTTC. Translating it yields CASIQGTSGINEQFF.

This clonotype was counted at least ten times. The chain is built from TRBV29-1 and TRBJ2-1; 7 bases are a match to TRBD2. Germline V gene data show CDR1 as SQVTM and CDR2 as ANQGSEA. V shed 4 bases and J 6 bases; nucleotides not matched to a gene: 3. The CDR3 extends over 12 amino acids. DNA for the CDR3: TGCAGCGTTGTTGGCGGGGGCAATGAGCAGTTCTTC. Its translation: CSVVGGGNEQFF.

J is TRBJ1-2 and V is TRBV20-1; TRBD1 is a possible D gene (5 bases). The length of the CDR3 is 15 residues. Germline V gene lookup returns CDR1 DFQATT and CDR2 SNEGSKA (reference sequence). Between the trimmed V and J ends, which lost 3 bases and 2 bases, there was a span of 16 bases. CDR3 region: CSARVPGRENYGYTF. The CDR3 DNA follows: TGCAGTGCTAGGGTTCCGGGACGGGAGAACTATGGCTACACCTTC.

This clonotype was found a few times. The gene calls are TRBV6-2 or TRBV6-3 and TRBJ2-1; D possibly corresponds to TRBD2 (6 bases). CDR3 length: 16 residues. Germline lookup yields CDR1 MNHEY and CDR2 SVGEGT. V dropped 5 bases and J dropped 3 bases, with 17 bases sitting between them. CDR3 protein: CASSVDGRAGYNEQFF. The CDR3 nucleotides are TGTGCCAGCAGTGTTGACGGGAGAGCCGGCTACAATGAGCAGTTCTTC.